The entry below describes one T cell receptor (beta chain). Antigen: not known. The CDR3 loop spans 14 amino acids. V was trimmed by 3 bases and J by 2 bases, leaving 10 bases between them. Germline V gene data show CDR1 as SGDLS and CDR2 as YYNGEE. The sample is drawn from a study of shared clonotypes between healthy human individuals. Study-wide results and limits: Clonotypes which were not shared had lower generation probabilities than clonotypes that all four donors shared.

Method: immunoSEQ multiplex PCR; TCRdb's copy keeps in-frame clones and lacks some. The repertoire consists of 2 million to 2.5 million clones, with more than 85% occurring once and the leading ten covering about 0.39%. The J gene is TRBJ2-3, the V gene TRBV9; D is ambiguous. The sequence was obtained from a man aged 18 to 30 in good health. Some clones in this sample may be carry-over from other donors' samples. The sequencing sample was made of naive CD4+ T cells from PBMCs. Subset defined: CD45RA+ positively selected. Here the CDR3 reads CASSARIATDTQYF. The CDR3 DNA sequence: TGTGCCAGCAGCGCTAGAATAGCCACAGATACGCAGTATTTT.